Described below is a single T cell receptor (beta chain) sequence and its context. This clonotype has just a few counts. Its specific antigen is unknown. Per-nucleotide qualities are absent, and no much larger clonotype sits a single base away. Sequencing was performed on an Illumina HiSeq 2500. Quantitative 5'-RACE with molecular barcodes was the method used to prepare the TCR beta libraries. In the original analysis: Disease-linked TCR variants were identified with a new computational method built on a probabilistic model of VDJ rearrangement. TCRdb reprocessed the public reads (quality trimming at Q25 with fastp, clone calling with MiXCR) and kept in-frame beta chains. Every distinct CDR3 protein forms one entry, paired with its most common genes and DNA. It is TCRdb's table, rather than the study itself, that gives the V and J calls and clone size. Here the sample has around 490,000 distinct CDR3 sequences; approximately 5% occur a single time. Jointly, the top ten make up around 3.4% of the sample.

These data are taken from a study of CD8 T cells in ankylosing spondylitis (dated by TCRdb to 2015 to 2018). In terms of the full investigation: The study set out to find disease-linked TCR variants by profiling T cell receptor beta repertoires in ankylosing spondylitis patients and healthy donors. The whole study cohort included 108 healthy donors and roughly 24 ankylosing spondylitis patients. Samples of peripheral blood were taken, and for ankylosing spondylitis patients, synovial fluid was collected as well. Results and caveats for the whole study, not just this receptor: Some motif variants were previously reported in synovial fluid and blood of reactive arthritis patients, suggesting common disease-initiation mechanisms. According to the report, matched synovial fluid samples from ankylosing spondylitis patients were significantly enriched for the disease-linked clones. Blood from ankylosing spondylitis patients appeared to be characterized by a TCR beta motif made up of under ten highly homologous amino acid variants. The disease-linked clones showed a CD8+ phenotype and occurred at relatively low frequencies in peripheral blood.

Measured from the cysteine to the phenylalanine, the CDR3 is 16 residues long. Of the read, only the CDR3 DNA is kept; its 48 bases are in frame from base 1. After removal of 4 bases from V and 7 bases from J, the junction retains 9 bases not matched to a gene. In the germline V gene, CDR1 corresponds to LGHNA and CDR2 to YSLEER. The clonotype comes from a male donor with ankylosing spondylitis. Rearrangement joined TRBV4-3 to TRBJ1-5, with TRBD1 matching 11 junction bases. Material: blood, either unsorted or a sorted T cell fraction (not recorded which). The bases are TGCGCCAGCAGCCCGTCCGGGACAGGGGGGCTCCAGCCCCAGCATTTT. This gives the protein CASSPSGTGGLQPQHF.